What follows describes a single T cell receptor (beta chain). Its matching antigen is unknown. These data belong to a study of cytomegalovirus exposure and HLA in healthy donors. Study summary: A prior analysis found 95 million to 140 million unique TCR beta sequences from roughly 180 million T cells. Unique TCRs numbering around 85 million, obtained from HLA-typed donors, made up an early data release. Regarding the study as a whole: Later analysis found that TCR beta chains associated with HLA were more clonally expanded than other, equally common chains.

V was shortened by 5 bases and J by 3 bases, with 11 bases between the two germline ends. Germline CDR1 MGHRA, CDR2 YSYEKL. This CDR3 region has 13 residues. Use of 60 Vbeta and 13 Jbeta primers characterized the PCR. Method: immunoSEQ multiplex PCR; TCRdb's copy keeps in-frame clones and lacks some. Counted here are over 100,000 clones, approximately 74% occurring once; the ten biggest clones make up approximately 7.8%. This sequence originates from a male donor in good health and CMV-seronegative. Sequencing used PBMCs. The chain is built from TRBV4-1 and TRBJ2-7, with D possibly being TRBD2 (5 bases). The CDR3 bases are TGCGCCAGCAGCGTAGACGGGATCTACGAGCAGTACTTC. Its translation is CASSVDGIYEQYF.